This T cell receptor (beta chain) was recovered during a study of cytomegalovirus exposure and HLA in healthy donors. Study outcomes and limitations: Reports indicate that TCR beta sequences accurately predicted the HLA-A and HLA-B alleles of most subjects.

Concerning this clone itself: Its antigen is as yet unknown.

60 Vbeta and 13 Jbeta primers were used in PCR. The protocol was immunoSEQ multiplex PCR, while the TCRdb copy is restricted to in-frame clones and leaves out a portion. The table shows about 140,000 clones, with about 61% occurring only once. This TCR derives from a male donor in good health and CMV-seronegative. The sample taken for sequencing was PBMCs.

CDR3 in DNA: TGTGCCAGCTCATTTGGTGGGACAGGGGCCTACGAGCAGTACTTC. This encodes CASSFGGTGAYEQYF. This sequence joins TRBV18 and TRBJ2-7; TRBD1 matches at 10 bases. Trimming at V came to 5 bases and at J to 2 bases, leaving 6 bases not matched to a gene. Germline CDR1 KGHSH, CDR2 LQKENI. The CDR3 totals 15 residues. The whole variable domain, remainder taken from reference TRBV18 and TRBJ2-7, is NAGVMQNPRHLVRRRGQEARLRCSPMKGHSHVYWYRQLPEEGLKFMVYLQKENIIDESGMPKERFSAEFPKEGPSILRIQQVVRGDSAAYFCASSFGGTGAYEQYFGPGTRLTVT.